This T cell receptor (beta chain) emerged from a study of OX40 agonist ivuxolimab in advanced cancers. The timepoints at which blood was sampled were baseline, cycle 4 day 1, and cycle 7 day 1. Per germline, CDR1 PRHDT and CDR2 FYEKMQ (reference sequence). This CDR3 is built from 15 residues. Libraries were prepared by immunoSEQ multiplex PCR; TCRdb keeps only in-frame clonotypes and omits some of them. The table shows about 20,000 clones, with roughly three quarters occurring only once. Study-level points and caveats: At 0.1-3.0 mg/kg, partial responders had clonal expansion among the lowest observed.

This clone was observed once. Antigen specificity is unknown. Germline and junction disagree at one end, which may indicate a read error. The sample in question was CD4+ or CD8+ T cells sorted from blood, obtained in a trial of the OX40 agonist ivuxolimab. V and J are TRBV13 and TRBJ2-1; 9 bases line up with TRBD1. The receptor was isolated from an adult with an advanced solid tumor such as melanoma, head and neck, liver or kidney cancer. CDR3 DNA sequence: TGTGCCAGCAGCTTAGCTGGGACAGGGTACAATGGGCAGTTCTTC. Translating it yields CASSLAGTGYNGQFF.